The sequence of this T cell receptor (beta chain) was determined in a study of blood T cell repertoires in COVID-19. There are 15 residues in the CDR3. Germline values: CDR1 LGHNA, CDR2 YSLEER. V was pared by 2 bases and J by 2 bases, with 9 bases between. In the source study's methods: Reference gene primer amplification gave estimated nucleated cell counts. The repertoire was sequenced with immunoSEQ multiplex PCR; TCRdb's copy has only in-frame clones and lacks some. That table supplies the V and J calls and clone size; D and trimming were determined from the DNA. The sample records some 250,000 clones, around 84% being singletons. Seattle's cohort entered during active infection and was followed longitudinally. This clone was detected once.

Sample: peripheral blood. The sequence was obtained from a woman aged 55-70 years with COVID-19, enrolled during active disease. V is TRBV4-3 and J is TRBJ2-2; TRBD2 might be the D (5 bases). CDR3 in amino acids: CASSQTRINTGELFF. The DNA of the CDR3 is TGCGCCAGCAGCCAAACTAGAATAAACACCGGGGAGCTGTTTTTT.